This T cell receptor (beta chain) comes out of a study of CD8+CD57+ T cells in acquired aplastic anemia. Deletions cut 0 bases from V and 6 bases from J, with 17 bases between. The germline gives CDR1 GTSNPN, CDR2 SVGIG (reference sequence). The CDR3 has 15 amino acids. For sequencing, patients were chosen who had shown expansion of CD8+CD57+ cells by flow cytometry. Investigators profiled TCR beta VDJ and CDR3 from genomic DNA template. TCRdb analysed the reads with MiXCR anew, one entry per CDR3 protein. The sample lists approximately 220,000 distinct CDR3 sequences; 40% to 50% were seen once. Specimen: sorted CD4+, CD8+, or CD8+CD57+ T cells (not recorded which) from PBMCs. J is TRBJ1-1 and V is TRBV30; possible D gene TRBD1, 5 bases. The clonotype was recovered from a human donor with aplastic anemia. The CDR3 DNA is TGTGCCTGGAGTGTACAAGGGGCAATCCTCGCTGAAGCTTTCTTT. It encodes CAWSVQGAILAEAFF.